The clone carrying this TCR beta chain came up once. Its antigen is unidentified. These data come from a study of OX40 agonist ivuxolimab in advanced cancers. At the level of the study: The drug used for patients, ivuxolimab, was an agonistic anti-OX40 (CD134) antibody.

The CDR3 covers 15 residues. The V and J ends lost 8 bases and 4 bases respectively, with 19 bases between them. The V gene's germline CDR1 is ENHRY and CDR2 SYGVKD. Study results and limitations: Clonal expansion by week 6 occurred in CD4+ and CD8+ blood T cells (at 0.1 to 3.0 mg/kg).

Here immunoSEQ multiplex PCR was the method, and the copy in TCRdb shows in-frame clones only, minus some. The table records about 79,000 clones, 90% of them present only once. The starting material was CD4+ or CD8+ T cells sorted from blood, obtained in a trial of the OX40 agonist ivuxolimab. The chain links TRBV10-3 to TRBJ2-3; D perhaps matches TRBD1 (7 bases). This TCR was recovered from an adult with an advanced solid tumor such as melanoma, head and neck, liver or kidney cancer. The CDR3 region has the DNA TGTGCCATCGGGCGAACAGGGGAGGTCGCAGATACGCAGTATTTT. Translated, it gives CAIGRTGEVADTQYF.